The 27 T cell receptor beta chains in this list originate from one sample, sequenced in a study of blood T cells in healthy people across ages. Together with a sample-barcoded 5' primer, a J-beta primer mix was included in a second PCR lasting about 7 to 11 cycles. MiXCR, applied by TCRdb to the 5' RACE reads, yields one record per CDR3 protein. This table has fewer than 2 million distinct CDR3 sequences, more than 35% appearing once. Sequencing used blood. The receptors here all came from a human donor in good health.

The CDR3 protein is CASGTGASQTQYF. For the CDR3, the DNA is TGTGCCAGCGGGACAGGGGCCTCGCAGACCCAGTACTTC. The chain couples TRBV6-1 to TRBJ2-5; 10 nucleotides agree with TRBD1. Germline CDR1 is MNHNS and CDR2 is SASEGT. With V trimmed by 8 bases and J by 6 bases, 6 bases remained unmatched. The CDR3 extends over 13 amino acids.

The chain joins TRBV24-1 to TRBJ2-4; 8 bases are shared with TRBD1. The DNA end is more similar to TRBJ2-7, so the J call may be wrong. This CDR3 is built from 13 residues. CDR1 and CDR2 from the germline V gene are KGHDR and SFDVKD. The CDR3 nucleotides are TGTGCCACCAATCCCTGGACAGGGAACGAGCAGTACTTC. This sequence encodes CATNPWTGNEQYF.

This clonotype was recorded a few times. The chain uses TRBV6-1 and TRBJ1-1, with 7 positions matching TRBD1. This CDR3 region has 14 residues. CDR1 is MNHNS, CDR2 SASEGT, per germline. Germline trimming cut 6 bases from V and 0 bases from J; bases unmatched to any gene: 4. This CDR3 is CASRGDSLNTEAFF. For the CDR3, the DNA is TGTGCCAGCAGAGGGGACAGCTTGAACACTGAAGCTTTCTTT.

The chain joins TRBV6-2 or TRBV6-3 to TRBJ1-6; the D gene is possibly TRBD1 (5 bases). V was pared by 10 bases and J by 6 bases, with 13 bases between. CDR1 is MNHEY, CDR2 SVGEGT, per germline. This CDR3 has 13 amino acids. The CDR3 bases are TGTGCCACCCGGTGGGACGGTAATTCACCCCTCCACTTT. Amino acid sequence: CATRWDGNSPLHF.

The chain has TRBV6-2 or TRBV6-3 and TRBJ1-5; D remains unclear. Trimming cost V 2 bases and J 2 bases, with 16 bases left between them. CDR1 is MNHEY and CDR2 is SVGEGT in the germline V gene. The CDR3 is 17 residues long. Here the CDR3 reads CASSYRPHLKGNQPQHF. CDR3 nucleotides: TGTGCCAGCAGTTACCGTCCGCATCTGAAAGGCAATCAGCCCCAGCATTTT.

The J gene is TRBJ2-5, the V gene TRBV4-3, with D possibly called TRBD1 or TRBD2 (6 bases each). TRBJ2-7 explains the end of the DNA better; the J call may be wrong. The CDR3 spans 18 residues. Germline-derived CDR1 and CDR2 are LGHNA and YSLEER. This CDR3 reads CASSQGTLGAGLFHEQYF. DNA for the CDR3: TGCGCCAGCAGCCAGGGGACCCTGGGGGCAGGACTATTCCACGAGCAGTACTTC.

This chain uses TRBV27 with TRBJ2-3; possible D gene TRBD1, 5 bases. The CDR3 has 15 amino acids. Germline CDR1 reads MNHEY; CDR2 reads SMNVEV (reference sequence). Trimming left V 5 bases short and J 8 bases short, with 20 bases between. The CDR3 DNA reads TGTGCCAGCAGTCCCCGAACTTTGGGGCCGGGTACGCAGTATTTT. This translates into CASSPRTLGPGTQYF.

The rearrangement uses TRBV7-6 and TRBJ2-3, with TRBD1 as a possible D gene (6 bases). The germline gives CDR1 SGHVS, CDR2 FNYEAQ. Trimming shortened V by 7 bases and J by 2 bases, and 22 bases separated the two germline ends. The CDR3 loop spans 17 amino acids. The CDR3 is CASNTAPTGLNTDTQYF. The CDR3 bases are TGTGCCAGCAACACAGCCCCAACAGGGCTTAACACAGATACGCAGTATTTT.

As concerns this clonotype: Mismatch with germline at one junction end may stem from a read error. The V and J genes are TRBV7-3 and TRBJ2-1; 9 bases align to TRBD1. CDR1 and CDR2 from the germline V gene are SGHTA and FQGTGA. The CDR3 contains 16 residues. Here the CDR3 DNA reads TGTGCCTGCAGCCTTACAGGGGGCAAGAGTTACAATGAGCAGTTCTTC. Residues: CACSLTGGKSYNEQFF.

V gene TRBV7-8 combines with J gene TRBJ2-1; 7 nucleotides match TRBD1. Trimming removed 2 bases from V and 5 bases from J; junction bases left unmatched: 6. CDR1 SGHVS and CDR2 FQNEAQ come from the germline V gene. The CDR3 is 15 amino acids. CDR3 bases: TGTGCCAGCAGCTTATTTACTAGGGGGCACAATGAGCAGTTCTTC. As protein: CASSLFTRGHNEQFF.

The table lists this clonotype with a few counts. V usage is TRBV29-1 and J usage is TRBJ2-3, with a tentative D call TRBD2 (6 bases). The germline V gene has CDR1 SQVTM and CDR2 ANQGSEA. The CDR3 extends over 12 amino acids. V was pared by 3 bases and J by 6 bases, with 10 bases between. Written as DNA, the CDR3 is TGCAGCGTTGACGCGGGGACGGATACGCAGTATTTT. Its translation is CSVDAGTDTQYF.

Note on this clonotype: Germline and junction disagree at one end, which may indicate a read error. The DNA of the CDR3 is TGTGCCAGCAGTCCCCAGGGGGGAGACCTCTCCTACGAGCGGTACTTC. It yields the protein CASSPQGGDLSYERYF. V usage is TRBV6-1 and J usage is TRBJ2-7; maybe TRBD1 (7 bases). The length of the CDR3 is 16 residues. Germline values: CDR1 MNHNS, CDR2 SASEGT.

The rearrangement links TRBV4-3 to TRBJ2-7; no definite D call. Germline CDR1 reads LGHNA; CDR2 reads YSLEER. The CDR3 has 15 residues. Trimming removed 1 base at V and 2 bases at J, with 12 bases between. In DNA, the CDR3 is TGCGCCAGCAGCCAAGGCCTCGACTTCCCCTACGAGCAGTACTTC. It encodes CASSQGLDFPYEQYF.

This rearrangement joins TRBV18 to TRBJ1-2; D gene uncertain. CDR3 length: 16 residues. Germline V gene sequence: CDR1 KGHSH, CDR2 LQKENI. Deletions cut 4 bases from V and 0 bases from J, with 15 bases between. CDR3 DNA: TGTGCCAGCTCACAGACGGCGTCATCAGCTAACTATGGCTACACCTTC. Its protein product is CASSQTASSANYGYTF.

The CDR3 loop is CSVEPGGVGGDTQYF. CDR3 sequence (DNA): TGCAGCGTTGAACCTGGGGGTGTTGGAGGGGATACGCAGTATTTT. This chain joins TRBV29-1 and TRBJ2-3; possible D gene TRBD2, 6 bases. The ends were cut back, 2 bases at V and 6 bases at J, with 18 bases in the middle. The CDR3 length is 15 residues. The germline V gene has CDR1 SQVTM and CDR2 ANQGSEA.

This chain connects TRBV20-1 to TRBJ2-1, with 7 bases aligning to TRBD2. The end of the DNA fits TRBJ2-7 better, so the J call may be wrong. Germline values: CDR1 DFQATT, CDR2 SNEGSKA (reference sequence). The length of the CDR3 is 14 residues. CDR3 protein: CSARPPSGYNEQYF. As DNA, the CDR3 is TGCAGTGCTAGACCCCCTAGCGGTTACAATGAGCAGTACTTC.

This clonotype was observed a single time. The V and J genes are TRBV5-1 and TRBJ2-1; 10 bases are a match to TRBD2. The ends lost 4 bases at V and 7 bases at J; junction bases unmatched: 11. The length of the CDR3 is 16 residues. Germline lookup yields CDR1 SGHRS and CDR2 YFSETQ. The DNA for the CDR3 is TGCGCCAGCAGCCTAATCATAGCGGGGGGCCCTAATGAGCAGTTCTTC. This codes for CASSLIIAGGPNEQFF.

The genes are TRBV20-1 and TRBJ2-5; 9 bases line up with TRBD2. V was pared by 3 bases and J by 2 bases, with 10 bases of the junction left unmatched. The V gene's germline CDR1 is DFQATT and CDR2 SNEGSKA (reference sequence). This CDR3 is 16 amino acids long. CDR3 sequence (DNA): TGCAGTGCTAGGAGTGTGGTAGCGGGGGATCAAGAGACCCAGTACTTC. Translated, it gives CSARSVVAGDQETQYF.

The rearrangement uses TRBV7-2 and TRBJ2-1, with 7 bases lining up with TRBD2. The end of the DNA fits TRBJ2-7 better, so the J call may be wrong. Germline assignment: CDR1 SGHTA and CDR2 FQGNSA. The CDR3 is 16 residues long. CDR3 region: CASSLGLGRVYNEQYF. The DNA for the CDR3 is TGTGCCAGCAGCTTAGGATTGGGGAGGGTTTACAATGAGCAGTACTTC.

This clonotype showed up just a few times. CDR3 sequence: CASGRQGLYEQYF. The CDR3 region has the DNA TGCGCCAGCGGAAGACAGGGTCTTTACGAGCAGTACTTC. The chain links TRBV4-1 to TRBJ2-7; 7 nucleotides line up with TRBD1. The CDR3 runs 13 residues. CDR1 is MGHRA, CDR2 YSYEKL, per germline. Trimming removed 8 bases from V and 4 bases from J; junction bases left unmatched: 8.

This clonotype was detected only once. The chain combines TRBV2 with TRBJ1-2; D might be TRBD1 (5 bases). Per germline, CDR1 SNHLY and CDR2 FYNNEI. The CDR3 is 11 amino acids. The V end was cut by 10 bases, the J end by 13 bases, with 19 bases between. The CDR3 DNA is TGTGCCACCCGGACACTGGAGTTCGGCACCTTC. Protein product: CATRTLEFGTF.

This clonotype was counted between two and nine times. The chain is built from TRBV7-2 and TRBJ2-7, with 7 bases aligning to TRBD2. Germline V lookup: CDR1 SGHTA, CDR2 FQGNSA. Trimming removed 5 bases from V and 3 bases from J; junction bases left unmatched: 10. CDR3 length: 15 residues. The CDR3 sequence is CASSMGPGGGYEQYF. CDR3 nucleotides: TGTGCCAGCAGCATGGGGCCTGGGGGGGGCTACGAGCAGTACTTC.

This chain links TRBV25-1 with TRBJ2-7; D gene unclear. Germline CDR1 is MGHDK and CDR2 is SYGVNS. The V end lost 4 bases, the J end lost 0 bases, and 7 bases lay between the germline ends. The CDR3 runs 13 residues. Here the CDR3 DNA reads TGTGCCAGCAGTGCCTGGGGCTCCTACGAGCAGTACTTC. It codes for CASSAWGSYEQYF.

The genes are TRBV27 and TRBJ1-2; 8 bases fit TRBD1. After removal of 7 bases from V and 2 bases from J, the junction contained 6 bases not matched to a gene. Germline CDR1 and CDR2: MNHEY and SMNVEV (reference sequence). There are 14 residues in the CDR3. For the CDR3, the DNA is TGTGCCAGCACCGCAGGGGGCGGGAACTATGGCTACACCTTC. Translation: CASTAGGGNYGYTF.

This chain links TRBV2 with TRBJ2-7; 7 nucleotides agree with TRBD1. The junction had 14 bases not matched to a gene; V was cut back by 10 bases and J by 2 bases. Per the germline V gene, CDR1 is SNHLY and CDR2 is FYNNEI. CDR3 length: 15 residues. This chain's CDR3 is CATHAENRGAYEQYF. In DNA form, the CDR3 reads TGTGCCACTCACGCCGAGAACAGGGGAGCCTACGAGCAGTACTTC.

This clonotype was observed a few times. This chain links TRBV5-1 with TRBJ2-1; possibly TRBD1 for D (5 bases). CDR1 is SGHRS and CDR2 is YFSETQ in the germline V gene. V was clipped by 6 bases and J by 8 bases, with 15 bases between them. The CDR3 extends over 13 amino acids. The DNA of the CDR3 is TGCGCCAGCATCAGGGAATTTTCTGATGAGCAGTTCTTC. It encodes CASIREFSDEQFF.

This chain's CDR3 is CSVSRNRDSYGYTF. The CDR3 DNA is TGCAGCGTTTCCCGTAACCGGGACAGCTATGGCTACACCTTC. The chain joins TRBV29-1 to TRBJ1-2; 7 bases match TRBD1. V shed 5 bases, J shed 4 bases, and the junction held 10 bases outside the gene matches. Germline-derived CDR1 and CDR2 are SQVTM and ANQGSEA. CDR3 length equals 14 residues.